This T cell receptor (beta chain) comes out of a study of CD8 T cells in ankylosing spondylitis. Overall study results and limits: Those disease-linked clones were CD8+; they were also relatively rare in peripheral blood. Ankylosing spondylitis blood appeared to carry a characteristic TCR beta motif of roughly eight highly homologous variants. Matched ankylosing spondylitis synovial fluid reportedly contained a significantly enriched population of disease-linked clones.

This clonotype was counted many times. Its antigen is unidentified. This CDR3 is 13 amino acids long. V was trimmed by 3 bases and J by 3 bases, leaving 9 bases between them. Via MiXCR, TCRdb re-called the 5' RACE reads, giving one row per CDR3 protein. Altogether about 120,000 distinct CDR3 sequences are present, roughly an eighth being singletons, with the ten largest covering roughly 3%. The material sequenced was blood, either unsorted or a sorted T cell fraction (not recorded which). The sequence came from a female donor with ankylosing spondylitis or in good health (not recorded which). V usage is TRBV12-3 or TRBV12-4 and J usage is TRBJ2-7; D call uncertain. CDR3 sequence: CASSLVVDYEQYF. Written as DNA, the CDR3 is TGTGCCAGCAGTTTGGTAGTAGACTACGAGCAGTACTTC.